The 21 T cell receptor beta chains in this list originate from one sample, sequenced in a study of T cells in Graves' hyperthyroidism and ophthalmopathy. Amplified TCR beta CDR3 regions came from RNA transcripts. The study used the HTBI primer set for a first-round RT-PCR of the TCR CDR3. TCRdb re-derived calls from the multiplex PCR reads in MiXCR, one entry per CDR3 protein. The table shows 480,000 or so distinct CDR3 sequences, with 40% to 55% occurring only once. The sample consisted of peripheral blood or thyroid tissue (not recorded which). The receptors come from an adult woman with Graves' disease, either hyperthyroidism or ophthalmopathy (not recorded which).

Points on this clonotype: Germline is not matched at one junction end, which may reflect a read error. V gene TRBV30 combines with J gene TRBJ1-3; possible D gene TRBD1, 6 bases. Germline CDR1 is GTSNPN and CDR2 is SVGIG (reference sequence). This CDR3 comprises 13 residues. The CDR3 region has the DNA TGTGCCTGGAGTGTGCCCCCGAGGGACACCGTATATTTT. It is translated as CAWSVPPRDTVYF.

This chain joins TRBV20-1 and TRBJ2-7; D is unclear. Germline CDR1 reads DFQATT; CDR2 reads SNEGSKA (reference sequence). CDR3 length: 11 residues. The V end was cut by 3 bases, the J end by 4 bases, with 7 bases between. The CDR3 DNA follows: TGCAGTGCTAGTTCGGTTTACGAGCAGTACTTC. The encoded protein is CSASSVYEQYF.

This rearrangement joins TRBV10-3 to TRBJ2-5; 12 positions agree with TRBD2. V dropped 10 bases and J dropped 0; count of bases not matched to a gene: 6. The CDR3 covers 15 residues. Germline loops: CDR1 ENHRY, CDR2 SYGVKD. CDR3 sequence: CASRRTSGDQETQYF. The CDR3 bases are TGTGCCAGCAGGAGGACTAGCGGGGACCAAGAGACCCAGTACTTC.

In regard to this clonotype: A read error may explain this, as a much larger clone is one base away. The rearrangement joins TRBV12-3 or TRBV12-4 to TRBJ2-5; a possible D gene is TRBD2 (5 bases). V was shortened by 4 bases and J by 9 bases, with 15 bases between the two germline ends. This CDR3 is 13 amino acids long. The CDR3 sequence is CASSSMRDRAQYF. CDR3 DNA sequence: TGTGCCAGCAGTTCCATGAGGGATCGAGCCCAGTACTTC.

V and J are TRBV2 and TRBJ2-7; tentatively, D is TRBD1 or TRBD2 (6 bases each). V dropped 5 bases and J dropped 5 bases, with 19 bases sitting between them. The CDR3 extends over 15 amino acids. Germline V gene lookup returns CDR1 SNHLY and CDR2 FYNNEI. The DNA for the CDR3 is TGTGCCAGCAGTCCCGGGGGCGGGGTGTTGGACGAGCAGTACTTC. Translating it yields CASSPGGGVLDEQYF.

V gene TRBV12-3 or TRBV12-4 combines with J gene TRBJ2-2, with D possibly matching TRBD2 (5 bases). V was trimmed by 10 bases and J by 4 bases, leaving 25 bases between them. CDR3 length: 17 residues. As DNA, the CDR3 is TGTGCCACCTGGGTCGGTCAGGATAGCGCTTCCACCGGGGAGCTGTTTTTT. It is translated as CATWVGQDSASTGELFF.

The gene calls are TRBV10-3 and TRBJ2-7; the D is unclear. Deletions cut 4 bases from V and 5 bases from J, with 18 bases between. This CDR3 is 15 amino acids long. CDR1 and CDR2 (germline): ENHRY, SYGVKD. The CDR3 loop reads CAISGSELIPHEQYF. The CDR3 nucleotides are TGTGCCATCAGTGGGTCGGAACTAATCCCTCACGAGCAGTACTTC.

The chain recombines TRBV29-1 with TRBJ1-2; maybe TRBD1 (5 bases). V was pared by 6 bases and J by 2 bases, with 16 bases between. Germline CDR1 and CDR2: SQVTM and ANQGSEA. The CDR3 contains 14 residues. The CDR3 loop reads CSVAGGEQNYGYTF. The CDR3 DNA sequence: TGCAGCGTAGCCGGGGGGGAACAAAACTATGGCTACACCTTC.

The table lists this clonotype with many counts. The chain couples TRBV2 to TRBJ1-5; 9 nucleotides line up with TRBD1. CDR3 length equals 14 residues. J was trimmed by 7 bases and V by 6 bases; bases with no gene match: 7. Germline V lookup: CDR1 SNHLY, CDR2 FYNNEI. The CDR3 nucleotides are TGTGCCAGCAGAGAGGGACAGGGAGGACAGCCCCAGCATTTT. Protein product: CASREGQGGQPQHF.

The chain uses TRBV10-3 and TRBJ2-4, with 9 bases fitting TRBD2. The CDR3 length is 14 residues. V lost 3 bases, J lost 5 bases, and 2 bases stayed unmatched. Germline V gives CDR1 ENHRY, CDR2 SYGVKD. The CDR3 coding sequence is TGTGCCATCAGTGATCAGCGGGAGGAAAACATTCAGTACTTC. Translating gives CAISDQREENIQYF.

This clonotype was found many times. The rearrangement joins TRBV7-9 to TRBJ1-3; no clear D gene. This CDR3 spans 14 amino acids. Germline assignment: CDR1 SEHNR and CDR2 FQNEAQ (reference sequence). Between the trimmed V and J ends, which lost 2 bases and 4 bases, there was a span of 9 bases. The CDR3 sequence is CASSLNPQGNTIYF. The DNA of the CDR3 is TGTGCCAGCAGCTTAAACCCCCAGGGAAACACCATATATTTT.

This clonotype was observed a handful of times. The genes are TRBV10-3 and TRBJ1-1; D not certain. Trimming left V 8 bases short and J 2 bases short, with 6 bases between. This CDR3 region has 11 residues. The germline CDR1 and CDR2 sequences are ENHRY and SYGVKD. The CDR3 sequence: CAIRGNTEAFF. The CDR3 coding sequence is TGTGCCATCCGGGGAAACACTGAAGCTTTCTTT.

The chain couples TRBV7-9 to TRBJ1-2, with D possibly being TRBD1 (6 bases). The CDR3 has 16 amino acids. In germline, CDR1 is SEHNR, CDR2 FQNEAQ (reference sequence). V was cut by 4 bases and J by 4 bases, with 19 bases left in between. The CDR3 DNA sequence: TGTGCCAGCAGCTCCGGTCCTCCCGGGGGCAGCTATGGCTACACCTTC. It specifies CASSSGPPGGSYGYTF.

The rearrangement links TRBV7-9 to TRBJ1-5, with D unclear. With 5 bases removed from V and 14 bases from J, the gap between germline ends came to 19 bases. This CDR3 comprises 13 residues. Germline V gene data show CDR1 as SEHNR and CDR2 as FQNEAQ (reference sequence). The CDR3 here is CASSPPSGSYEHF. Here the CDR3 DNA reads TGTGCCAGCAGCCCCCCTTCGGGTTCCTACGAGCATTTT.

This CDR3 is CAWSAPVVTNEKLFF. The CDR3 DNA reads as TGTGCCTGGAGTGCCCCGGTTGTGACTAATGAAAAACTGTTTTTT. This sequence joins TRBV30 and TRBJ1-4, with D uncertain. The CDR3 consists of 15 residues. Germline lookup yields CDR1 GTSNPN and CDR2 SVGIG (reference sequence). Deletions cut 1 base from V and 2 bases from J, with 11 bases between. Complete variable domain (other parts from reference TRBV30 and TRBJ1-4): SQTIHQWPATLVQPVGSPLSLECTVEGTSNPNLYWYRQAAGRGLQLLFYSVGIGQISSEVPQNLSASRPQDRQFILSSKKLLLSDSGFYLCAWSAPVVTNEKLFFGSGTQLSVL.

This clonotype has just a few counts. The gene calls are TRBV20-1 and TRBJ1-6; possibly TRBD1 for D (6 bases). Trimming took 5 bases from V and 5 from J, leaving 13 bases between them. CDR1 is DFQATT and CDR2 is SNEGSKA in the germline V gene (reference sequence). The CDR3 covers 14 residues. The CDR3 DNA reads TGCAGTGCTGCATCCGGACAGCATAATTCACCCCTCCACTTT. Amino acid sequence: CSAASGQHNSPLHF.

The V call is TRBV29-1, the J call TRBJ1-4; the D is unclear. V was pared by 4 bases and J by 0 bases, with 9 bases between. The length of the CDR3 is 14 residues. Germline V gene sequence: CDR1 SQVTM, CDR2 ANQGSEA. CDR3 loop: CSVGKASTNEKLFF. The CDR3 region has the DNA TGCAGCGTTGGGAAGGCTTCAACTAATGAAAAACTGTTTTTT.

A few counts support this clonotype. The V call is TRBV10-2, the J call TRBJ2-5; 7 bases match TRBD2. Germline CDR1 reads WSHSY; CDR2 reads SAAADI. The V and J ends lost 6 bases and 11 bases, in that order; junction bases with no gene match: 9. The CDR3 has 12 residues. The CDR3 region has the DNA TGCGCCAGCAGGCCGGGAGCAGCGGGGCAGTACTTC. It encodes CASRPGAAGQYF.

This clonotype turned up a few times. This chain joins TRBV2 and TRBJ2-5; a weak D match, TRBD2 (6 bases). The assigned J gene may be wrong: the sequence end matches TRBJ2-1 better. Germline V gene data show CDR1 as SNHLY and CDR2 as FYNNEI. CDR3 size: 15 residues. In DNA, the CDR3 is TGTGCCAGCAGTCCCCGGCCGGGAGCAGAAAATGAGCAGTTCTTC. Its translation is CASSPRPGAENEQFF.

The sample holds a few counts of this clonotype. The rearrangement uses TRBV14 and TRBJ2-2; D gene ambiguous. Trimming removed 4 bases at V and 6 bases at J, with 9 bases between. In germline, CDR1 is SGHDN, CDR2 FVKESK. The length of the CDR3 is 13 residues. CDR3 residues: CASSRILAGELFF. In nucleotides, the CDR3 is TGTGCCAGCAGCCGTATCTTGGCCGGGGAGCTGTTTTTT.

The V and J genes are TRBV10-3 and TRBJ1-4; D call uncertain. The germline V and J ends were trimmed by 11 bases and 7 bases, with 17 bases remaining between them. In germline, CDR1 is ENHRY, CDR2 SYGVKD. The CDR3 contains 13 residues. The CDR3 region has the DNA TGTGCCTCCACCCCGTCGGGGAGTGAAAAACTGTTTTTT. As protein: CASTPSGSEKLFF.